This T cell receptor beta chain was obtained from a study of blood T cells in healthy people across ages. Across the study: Template switching retrieved approximately one barcoded beta molecule for each two T cells. Study-wide findings and caveats: Not knowing donor CMV status may have confounded expanded clonotype changes.

CDR1 and CDR2 (germline): SEHNR, FQNEAQ (reference sequence). V gave up 5 bases and J gave up 1 base; unmatched junction bases: 2. The CDR3 contains 15 residues. Through a sample-barcoded 5' primer and a J-beta primer mix, a second PCR was run for roughly 6 to 12 cycles. Each of the cDNA molecules was tagged by a template-switch adaptor with 12 random nucleotides. Each CDR3 protein gets one entry after TCRdb re-called the 5' RACE reads with MiXCR. Of roughly 730,000 distinct CDR3 sequences listed, roughly three fifths were seen once; the top ten hold more than 25%. With regard to this clonotype: What it recognizes is unknown.

What was sequenced was blood. The gene calls are TRBV7-9 and TRBJ1-3, with TRBD1 matching over 10 bases. This TCR came from a middle-aged man in good health. As DNA, the CDR3 is TGTGCCAGCAGCGGGACAGGGGTGTCTGGAAACACCATATATTTT. Residues: CASSGTGVSGNTIYF.